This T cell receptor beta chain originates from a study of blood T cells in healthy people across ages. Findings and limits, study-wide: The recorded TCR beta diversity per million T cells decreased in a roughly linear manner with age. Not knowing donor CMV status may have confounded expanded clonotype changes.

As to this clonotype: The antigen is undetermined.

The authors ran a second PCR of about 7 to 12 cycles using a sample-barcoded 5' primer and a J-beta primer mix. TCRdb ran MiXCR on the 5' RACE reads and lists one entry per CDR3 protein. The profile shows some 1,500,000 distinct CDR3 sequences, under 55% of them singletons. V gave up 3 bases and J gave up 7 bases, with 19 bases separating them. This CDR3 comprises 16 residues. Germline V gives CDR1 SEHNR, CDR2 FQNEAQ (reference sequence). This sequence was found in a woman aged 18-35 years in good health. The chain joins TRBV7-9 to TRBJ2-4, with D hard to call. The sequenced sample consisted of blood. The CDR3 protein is CASSLIGVSGLNIQYF. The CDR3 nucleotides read TGTGCCAGCAGCTTGATTGGCGTTTCGGGTCTCAACATTCAGTACTTC. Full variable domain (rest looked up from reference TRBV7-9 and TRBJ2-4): DTGVSQNPRHKITKRGQNVTFRCDPISEHNRLYWYRQTLGQGPEFLTYFQNEAQLEKSRLLSDRFSAERPKGSFSTLEIQRTEQGDSAMYLCASSLIGVSGLNIQYFGAGTRLSVL.